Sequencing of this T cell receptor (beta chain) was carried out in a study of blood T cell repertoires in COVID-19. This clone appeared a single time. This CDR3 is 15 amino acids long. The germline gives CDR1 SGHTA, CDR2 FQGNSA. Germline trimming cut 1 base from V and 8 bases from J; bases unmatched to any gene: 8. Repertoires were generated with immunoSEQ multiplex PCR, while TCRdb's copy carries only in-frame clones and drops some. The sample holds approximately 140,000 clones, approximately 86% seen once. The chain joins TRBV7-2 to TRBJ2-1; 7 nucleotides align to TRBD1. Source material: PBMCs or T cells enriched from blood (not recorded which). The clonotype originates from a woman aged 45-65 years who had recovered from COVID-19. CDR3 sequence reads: CASSLEGEGGHEQFF. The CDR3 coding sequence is TGTGCCAGCAGCTTAGAGGGGGAAGGGGGCCATGAGCAGTTCTTC.